The rows below give T cell receptor beta chains drawn from one sample of a study of CD8+CD57+ T cells in acquired aplastic anemia. TCRdb re-analysed the reads in MiXCR, keeping a single row per CDR3 protein. The sample holds 200,000 to 250,000 distinct CDR3 sequences, around 46% seen once. The specimen was sorted CD4+, CD8+, or CD8+CD57+ T cells (not recorded which) from PBMCs. These receptors were collected from a human donor with aplastic anemia. Each CDR3 is given with its conserved first and last residue. D genes are given only for firm matches. Size tells how often a clone was seen (once, few, many) or the class of an expanded clone, and some rows leave it out.

v_gene: TRBV15
len: 18
d_gene: .
abundance: .
CDR3aa: CATSSLSSRDPMDQPQHF

v_gene: TRBV20-1
len: 13
d_gene: .
abundance: few
CDR3aa: CSAREGVRTEAFF

v_gene: TRBV18
len: 18
d_gene: .
abundance: .
CDR3aa: CASSQITLTVYSNQPQHF

v_gene: TRBV28
len: 14
d_gene: .
abundance: once
CDR3aa: CAGKKRTDYREQFF

v_gene: TRBV5-1
len: 17
d_gene: .
abundance: few
CDR3aa: CASSSWGGADSNYGYTF

v_gene: TRBV9
len: 13
d_gene: TRBD1
abundance: few
CDR3aa: CASGQGDWYGYTF

v_gene: TRBV4-1
len: 18
d_gene: .
abundance: .
CDR3aa: CASSQDVVRGGPYNEQFF

v_gene: TRBV10-3
len: 19
d_gene: TRBD2
abundance: .
CDR3aa: CAISDGPSTEAGGRNEQFF

v_gene: TRBV20-1
len: 14
d_gene: TRBD1
abundance: .
CDR3aa: CSAKAQGAWGGYTF

v_gene: TRBV5-1
len: 17
d_gene: .
abundance: many
CDR3aa: CASSQIPGRHFDNEQFF

v_gene: TRBV12-3/TRBV12-4
len: 14
d_gene: TRBD1
abundance: many
CDR3aa: CASSTTGWGNTIYF

v_gene: TRBV4-1
len: 15
d_gene: .
abundance: .
CDR3aa: CASSQDRGGGDEQYF

v_gene: TRBV5-6
len: 14
d_gene: .
abundance: many
CDR3aa: CASSVLRGPDEQYF

v_gene: TRBV2
len: 12
d_gene: .
abundance: .
CDR3aa: CASSSGGPEQYF

v_gene: TRBV6-1
len: 13
d_gene: .
abundance: .
CDR3aa: CASSHPSPSEAFF

v_gene: TRBV4-3
len: 13
d_gene: .
abundance: .
CDR3aa: CAGSLTPNSPLHF

v_gene: TRBV7-3
len: 14
d_gene: .
abundance: many
CDR3aa: CASSLGGVNSPLHF

v_gene: TRBV2
len: 16
d_gene: TRBD1
abundance: .
CDR3aa: CASSEAGGLGNQPQHF

v_gene: TRBV7-9
len: 15
d_gene: .
abundance: many
CDR3aa: CASSTTRGTLYEQYF

v_gene: TRBV6-5
len: 16
d_gene: .
abundance: many
CDR3aa: CASSPSQEISGNTIYF

v_gene: TRBV7-2
len: 15
d_gene: .
abundance: many
CDR3aa: CASSSGPGDSDTQYF

v_gene: TRBV2
len: 11
d_gene: .
abundance: .
CDR3aa: CASSPYNEQFF

v_gene: TRBV14
len: 17
d_gene: .
abundance: many
CDR3aa: CASSQDDSFGWAETQYF

v_gene: TRBV7-9
len: 14
d_gene: .
abundance: many
CDR3aa: CASSLGGANYGYTF

v_gene: TRBV10-2
len: 17
d_gene: TRBD1
abundance: .
CDR3aa: CASSPLPGQGASYEQYF

v_gene: TRBV2
len: 19
d_gene: TRBD2
abundance: .
CDR3aa: CASDRLAGEIDPTTDTQYF

v_gene: TRBV2
len: 12
d_gene: .
abundance: once
CDR3aa: CASTRVRETQYF

v_gene: TRBV10-2
len: 13
d_gene: .
abundance: .
CDR3aa: CASSETYTDTQYF

v_gene: TRBV7-3
len: 15
d_gene: .
abundance: once
CDR3aa: CASSLGTNMNTEAFF

v_gene: TRBV24-1
len: 15
d_gene: .
abundance: many
CDR3aa: CATSDTGLNTGELFF

v_gene: TRBV4-1
len: 14
d_gene: TRBD2
abundance: .
CDR3aa: CASSQLGPGGEQYF

v_gene: TRBV10-1
len: 14
d_gene: .
abundance: many
CDR3aa: CASSEGRGPYEQYF

v_gene: TRBV7-3
len: 15
d_gene: .
abundance: many
CDR3aa: CASSLKGTPNTEAFF

v_gene: TRBV4-2
len: 13
d_gene: .
abundance: many
CDR3aa: CASSQDRDLEAFF

v_gene: TRBV7-2
len: 13
d_gene: TRBD1
abundance: .
CDR3aa: CASSDRQGGRAFF

v_gene: TRBV4-1
len: 13
d_gene: .
abundance: many
CDR3aa: CASSQGQRGEQYF

v_gene: TRBV7-9
len: 15
d_gene: TRBD1
abundance: .
CDR3aa: CASSLTDRGNTEAFF

v_gene: TRBV20-1
len: 16
d_gene: .
abundance: many
CDR3aa: CSARDVDSASTDTQYF

v_gene: TRBV7-9
len: 15
d_gene: .
abundance: many
CDR3aa: CASSQGKVGNTEAFF

v_gene: TRBV10-1
len: 16
d_gene: .
abundance: .
CDR3aa: CAIRAGAHSSYNEQFF

v_gene: TRBV28
len: 14
d_gene: TRBD2
abundance: many
CDR3aa: CASSSGRARETQYF

v_gene: TRBV7-9
len: 14
d_gene: TRBD1
abundance: .
CDR3aa: CASSVGTGNYGYTF

v_gene: TRBV20-1
len: 11
d_gene: .
abundance: .
CDR3aa: CSESGLYEQFF

v_gene: TRBV15
len: 11
d_gene: .
abundance: .
CDR3aa: CAVASGPDLYF

v_gene: TRBV20-1
len: 15
d_gene: .
abundance: .
CDR3aa: CSARDVRTEPPEQYF

v_gene: TRBV2
len: 14
d_gene: .
abundance: many
CDR3aa: CASSPGHSNQPQHF

v_gene: TRBV10-3
len: 14
d_gene: TRBD2
abundance: .
CDR3aa: CAISTSGGYKEQFF

v_gene: TRBV6-5
len: 15
d_gene: .
abundance: few
CDR3aa: CASRPSPRWDYEQYF

v_gene: TRBV29-1
len: 14
d_gene: .
abundance: many
CDR3aa: CSAQLAERAYEQYF

v_gene: TRBV20-1
len: 13
d_gene: TRBD1
abundance: .
CDR3aa: CSAQQGANTEAFF

v_gene: TRBV15
len: 15
d_gene: TRBD1
abundance: many
CDR3aa: CATSRADRGVDTQYF

v_gene: TRBV2
len: 14
d_gene: .
abundance: .
CDR3aa: CASSVGGRHTEAFF

v_gene: TRBV27
len: 16
d_gene: TRBD1
abundance: few
CDR3aa: CASGIVPTGRNSPLHF

v_gene: TRBV20-1
len: 15
d_gene: .
abundance: many
CDR3aa: CSARSEEAVTDTQYF

v_gene: TRBV15
len: 21
d_gene: TRBD2
abundance: many
CDR3aa: CATSRDWGGEEQTFLSYEQYF

v_gene: TRBV7-9
len: 14
d_gene: TRBD1
abundance: .
CDR3aa: CATSRGVRGPEQYF

v_gene: TRBV7-9
len: 15
d_gene: .
abundance: .
CDR3aa: CASSHDNSLTYEQYF

v_gene: TRBV7-9
len: 12
d_gene: .
abundance: .
CDR3aa: CASSQTAYEQYF